The clone carrying this T cell receptor (beta chain) was recorded a few times. Source study methods: The assay estimated nucleated cells by amplifying reference gene primers. Using immunoSEQ multiplex PCR, the repertoire was profiled, and TCRdb retains in-frame clones only, with some absent. V, J and clone size were drawn from that table, and D and trimming were deduced from the DNA. The repertoire holds 120,000 to 150,000 clones, around 84% seen once, with approximately 40% in the top ten. The CDR3 totals 12 residues. V lost 1 base, J lost 8 bases, and 5 bases lay in between. Germline assignment: CDR1 SEHNR and CDR2 FQNEAQ (reference sequence). These data originate in a study of blood T cell repertoires in COVID-19. Background on the study: Acute and convalescent COVID-19 samples came from the United States, Italy and Spain. PBMCs, B-cell-depleted T cells, or T cells provided the cDNA or gDNA that made up the material.

The gene calls are TRBV7-9 and TRBJ1-4; D remains ambiguous. This receptor was obtained from a human donor in a cohort sampled during active COVID-19. Sequenced material: peripheral blood. The CDR3 DNA reads TGTGCCAGCAGCTTAGTGGAGGAAAAACTGTTTTTT. As protein: CASSLVEEKLFF.